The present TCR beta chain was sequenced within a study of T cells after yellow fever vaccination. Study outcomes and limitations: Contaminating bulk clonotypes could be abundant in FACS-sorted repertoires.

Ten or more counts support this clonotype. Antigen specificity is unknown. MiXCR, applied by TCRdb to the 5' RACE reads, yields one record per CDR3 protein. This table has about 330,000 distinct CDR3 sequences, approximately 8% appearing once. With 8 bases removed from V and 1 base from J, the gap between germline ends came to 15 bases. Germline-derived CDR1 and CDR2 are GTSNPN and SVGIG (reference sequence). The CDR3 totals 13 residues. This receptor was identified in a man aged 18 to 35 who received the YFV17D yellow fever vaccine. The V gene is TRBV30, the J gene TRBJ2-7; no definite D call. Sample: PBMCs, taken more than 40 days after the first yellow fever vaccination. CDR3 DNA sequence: TGTGCCCTTGAGGTGGCGGTATCCTACGAGCAGTACTTC. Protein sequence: CALEVAVSYEQYF.